These 30 T cell receptor beta chains were all obtained from the same sample, sequenced in a study of cytomegalovirus exposure and HLA in healthy donors. Primers for the PCR totalled 60 Vbeta and 13 Jbeta. Here immunoSEQ multiplex PCR was the method, and the copy in TCRdb shows in-frame clones only, minus some. The sample includes about 160,000 clones, around four fifths of them seen just once. Specimen: PBMCs. The receptors derive from a young man in good health and CMV-seronegative.

Note on this clone: One end of the junction does not line up with germline, which may come from a read error. The chain carries TRBV7-7 and TRBJ2-1; 12 bases fit TRBD2. Germline CDR1 SSHAT, CDR2 FNYEAQ (reference sequence). CDR3 length equals 15 residues. CDR3 region: CASSLELAGGHEQFF. The CDR3, as DNA: TGTGCTAGCAGCTTAGAGCTAGCGGGAGGGCATGAGCAGTTCTTC.

This clone was counted only a few times. The V and J genes are TRBV6-5 and TRBJ1-1; D perhaps matches TRBD1 (6 bases). Germline V lookup: CDR1 MNHEY, CDR2 SVGAGI. The CDR3 is 13 residues long. Trimming stripped 5 bases from V and 11 bases from J, with 18 bases between. Here the CDR3 DNA reads TGTGCCAGCAGTACCAGTCGGGGGGCTAGGGCTTTCTTT. This gives the protein CASSTSRGARAFF.

A note on this clone: One end of the junction varies from germline; a read error may be responsible. The sample holds other DNA sequences that translate to the same CDR3. The chain uses TRBV27 and TRBJ2-3, with 9 bases fitting TRBD2. Germline lookup yields CDR1 MNHEY and CDR2 SMNVEV (reference sequence). CDR3 length: 18 residues. CDR3 DNA: TGTGCCAGCAGTTTAGAGAGCGGGGGGTTAGGGAGCACAGACACGCAGTATTTT. It translates to CASSLESGGLGSTDTQYF.

This clone was seen more than once but under ten times. The CDR3 nucleotides are TGTGCCATCAGTGAGGGTAGAAGGAGCTCCTACGAGCAGTACTTC. Its protein product is CAISEGRRSSYEQYF. The J gene is TRBJ2-7, the V gene TRBV10-3; no clear D gene. The CDR3 is made up of 15 amino acids. Per the germline V gene, CDR1 is ENHRY and CDR2 is SYGVKD. V dropped 2 bases and J dropped 0 bases, with 11 bases sitting between them.

CDR3 DNA: TGCGCCAGCAGCTTGGACCTTCCGGGACAGGGGGCAGGGGAGACCCAGTACTTC. Translating gives CASSLDLPGQGAGETQYF. V gene TRBV5-1 combines with J gene TRBJ2-5; 12 nucleotides line up with TRBD1. The CDR3 is 18 residues long. V dropped 0 bases and J dropped 5; count of bases not matched to a gene: 11. CDR1 and CDR2 (germline): SGHRS, YFSETQ.

This clone has only a few counts. The genes are TRBV7-9 and TRBJ1-1, with 8 positions matching TRBD1. V dropped 7 bases and J dropped 12; count of bases not matched to a gene: 13. Germline V CDR1 and CDR2: SEHNR, FQNEAQ (reference sequence). The CDR3 length is 13 residues. Here the CDR3 DNA reads TGTGCCAGCACCTCTCCGGGCGGACAGGGACCTTTCTTT. Its translation: CASTSPGGQGPFF.

This chain connects TRBV11-1 to TRBJ2-3; 14 bases map to TRBD2. V trimming: 5 bases; J trimming: 0 bases; junction bases outside the gene matches: 4. The germline gives CDR1 SGHAT, CDR2 FQDESV (reference sequence). The length of the CDR3 is 17 residues. The DNA for the CDR3 is TGTGCCAGCAGCCCCGGGACTAGCGGGGGTAGCACAGATACGCAGTATTTT. It yields the protein CASSPGTSGGSTDTQYF.

This chain links TRBV7-3 with TRBJ2-1, with 7 nucleotides matching TRBD2. The V and J ends lost 2 bases and 6 bases, in that order; junction bases with no gene match: 7. CDR1 is SGHTA and CDR2 is FQGTGA in the germline V gene. The CDR3 extends over 15 amino acids. CDR3 in DNA: TGTGCCAGCAGCTTAGTTGCGGGAGTTCTCAATGAGCAGTTCTTC. This sequence encodes CASSLVAGVLNEQFF.

This clone was counted a few times. This sequence joins TRBV6-5 and TRBJ1-3; D gene unclear. V gave up 5 bases and J gave up 8 bases, with 7 bases separating them. This CDR3 has 11 residues. Germline V gives CDR1 MNHEY, CDR2 SVGAGI. CDR3 nucleotide sequence: TGTGCCAGCAGTAGAGGTGACACCATATATTTT. Its protein product is CASSRGDTIYF.

This clone came up once. The J gene is TRBJ2-7, the V gene TRBV5-1; 11 bases match TRBD2. V lost 3 bases, J lost 1 base, and 9 bases stayed unmatched. CDR1 and CDR2 (germline): SGHRS, YFSETQ. The CDR3 has 17 residues. The CDR3 DNA is TGCGCCAGCAGCTGGGGGGTAACTAGCGGGAGTTCCTACGAGCAGTACTTC. Its translation: CASSWGVTSGSSYEQYF. Supplemented by reference TRBV5-1 and TRBJ2-7, the full variable domain reads KAGVTQTPRYLIKTRGQQVTLSCSPISGHRSVSWYQQTPGQGLQFLFEYFSETQRNKGNFPGRFSGRQFSNSRSEMNVSTLELGDSALYLCASSWGVTSGSSYEQYFGPGTRLTVT.

The V and J genes are TRBV5-6 and TRBJ2-1; no clear D gene. This CDR3 has 13 residues. V shed 6 bases and J shed 7 bases, with 14 bases lying between them. Germline values: CDR1 SGHDT, CDR2 YYEEEE. Written as DNA, the CDR3 is TGTGCCAGCAACCCCCGGTTGCGGAATGAGCAGTTCTTC. It translates to CASNPRLRNEQFF.

This chain links TRBV18 with TRBJ1-3; D perhaps matches TRBD1 (6 bases). Germline V gives CDR1 KGHSH, CDR2 LQKENI. This CDR3 contains 13 residues. V lost 0 bases and J lost 14, with 14 bases in between. The CDR3 DNA sequence: TGTGCCAGCTCACCACCGAGCGGGGGGCATGTATATTTT. Protein sequence: CASSPPSGGHVYF.

The table lists this clone with a count of one. The chain employs TRBV28 and TRBJ1-5, with 7 bases identical to TRBD1. The CDR3 has 17 amino acids. Losses at the gene ends were 1 base for V and 0 bases for J; bases not matched to a gene: 6. Germline V gives CDR1 MDHEN, CDR2 SYDVKM. DNA of the CDR3: TGTGCCAGCAGTTTATTAGGGGGCAGCCCTAGCAATCAGCCCCAGCATTTT. Protein: CASSLLGGSPSNQPQHF.

The chain has TRBV6-5 and TRBJ2-5; 9 nucleotides agree with TRBD2. With 1 base clipped from V and 5 bases from J, the junction kept 5 bases outside the gene matches. Germline V lookup: CDR1 MNHEY, CDR2 SVGAGI. The CDR3 is 15 amino acids. The CDR3 is CASSYYQREVETQYF. CDR3 nucleotide sequence: TGTGCCAGCAGTTACTACCAGCGGGAGGTGGAGACCCAGTACTTC.

The rearrangement uses TRBV18 and TRBJ1-1, with no clear D. Trimming left V 4 bases short and J 4 bases short, with 13 bases between. CDR3 size: 14 residues. The germline V gene has CDR1 KGHSH and CDR2 LQKENI. For the CDR3, the DNA is TGTGCCAGCTCACGGGAGCGCGAGGGCACTGAAGCTTTCTTT. Translation: CASSREREGTEAFF.

The V gene is TRBV10-2, the J gene TRBJ1-1, with TRBD1 matching over 10 bases. With 7 bases clipped from V and 8 bases from J, the junction kept 4 bases outside the gene matches. The CDR3 sequence is 12 residues long. CDR1 WSHSY and CDR2 SAAADI come from the germline V gene. The CDR3 protein is CASNRQGAEAFF. The DNA of the CDR3 is TGCGCCAGCAACCGACAGGGGGCGGAAGCTTTCTTT.

As concerns this clone: Germline is not matched at one junction end, which may reflect a read error. V usage is TRBV7-7 and J usage is TRBJ2-5; tentative D call: TRBD1 (6 bases). This CDR3 has 14 amino acids. Germline V gene sequence: CDR1 SSHAT, CDR2 FNYEAQ (reference sequence). The CDR3 loop reads CASSRGQRQETQYF. The CDR3 nucleotides are TGTGCTAGCAGCCGGGGACAACGCCAAGAGACCCAGTACTTC.

This clone was detected a few times. The V call is TRBV6-1, the J call TRBJ1-6, with TRBD1 matching 9 bases. Losses at the gene ends were 10 bases for V and 10 bases for J; bases not matched to a gene: 11. CDR3 length: 14 amino acids. The germline gives CDR1 MNHNS, CDR2 SASEGT. CDR3 protein: CAIDWTGVGSPLHF. The CDR3 coding sequence is TGTGCCATCGATTGGACAGGGGTGGGATCACCCCTCCACTTT.

This chain uses TRBV7-8 with TRBJ2-3, with 12 bases identical to TRBD2. The CDR3 totals 17 residues. Trimming removed 1 base from V and 4 bases from J; junction bases left unmatched: 6. Germline CDR1 SGHVS, CDR2 FQNEAQ. Here the CDR3 reads CASSLEPSGRGADTQYF. CDR3 nucleotide sequence: TGTGCCAGCAGCTTAGAACCTAGCGGGAGGGGGGCAGATACGCAGTATTTT.

This clone turned up a few times. V gene TRBV28 combines with J gene TRBJ2-5; D is perhaps TRBD2 (5 bases). Trimming took off 4 bases at V and 1 base at J, with 22 bases between the two ends. Germline CDR1 and CDR2: MDHEN and SYDVKM. The length of the CDR3 is 18 residues. Here the CDR3 reads CASSSTMIGEAPQETQYF. The CDR3 DNA reads TGTGCCAGCAGTTCTACCATGATCGGGGAAGCCCCCCAAGAGACCCAGTACTTC.

The V and J genes are TRBV7-2 and TRBJ1-5; a weak D match, TRBD1 (5 bases). This CDR3 has 13 residues. Trimming removed 5 bases at V and 4 bases at J, with 9 bases between. Germline V gene sequence: CDR1 SGHTA, CDR2 FQGNSA. The CDR3 protein is CASSPDRNQPQHF. The DNA for the CDR3 is TGTGCCAGCAGCCCTGACAGAAATCAGCCCCAGCATTTT.

The table lists this clone with a count of one. The V call is TRBV2, the J call TRBJ2-3; TRBD1 aligns across 10 bases. The CDR3 contains 15 residues. V trimming: 1 base; J trimming: 5 bases; junction bases outside the gene matches: 3. Looked up from germline, CDR1 is SNHLY and CDR2 is FYNNEI. CDR3 amino acids: CASSEGQGARDTQYF. The CDR3 region has the DNA TGTGCCAGCAGTGAAGGACAGGGGGCGAGAGATACGCAGTATTTT.

The rearrangement joins TRBV5-1 to TRBJ2-7; possibly TRBD2 for D (7 bases). The CDR3 contains 17 residues. V lost 2 bases to trimming and J lost 2 bases, with 20 bases between them. CDR1 is SGHRS and CDR2 is YFSETQ in the germline V gene. The CDR3 coding sequence is TGCGCCAGCAGCTTTCCTATAGGCGGGGGCCAGCCCTACGAGCAGTACTTC. Encoded protein: CASSFPIGGGQPYEQYF. The full variable domain, rest sourced from reference TRBV5-1 and TRBJ2-7, is KAGVTQTPRYLIKTRGQQVTLSCSPISGHRSVSWYQQTPGQGLQFLFEYFSETQRNKGNFPGRFSGRQFSNSRSEMNVSTLELGDSALYLCASSFPIGGGQPYEQYFGPGTRLTVT.

The chain uses TRBV27 and TRBJ2-3; TRBD2 aligns across 8 bases. The V gene's germline CDR1 is MNHEY and CDR2 SMNVEV (reference sequence). The CDR3 contains 14 residues. With 7 bases clipped from V and 2 bases from J, the junction kept 5 bases outside the gene matches. The CDR3 spells CASTGGGFTDTQYF. CDR3 DNA sequence: TGTGCCAGCACCGGGGGGGGGTTCACAGATACGCAGTATTTT.

The V and J genes are TRBV7-2 and TRBJ1-1, with D perhaps TRBD1 (5 bases). Germline CDR1 is SGHTA and CDR2 is FQGNSA. Between the trimmed V and J ends, which lost 3 bases and 1 base, there was a span of 15 bases. The CDR3 consists of 16 residues. This CDR3 reads CASSFLTATWNTEAFF. CDR3 bases: TGTGCCAGCAGCTTTTTGACAGCTACTTGGAACACTGAAGCTTTCTTT.

In its sample, this clone was seen once. V gene TRBV9 combines with J gene TRBJ2-1, with D possibly matching TRBD2 (5 bases). The length of the CDR3 is 15 residues. CDR1 SGDLS and CDR2 YYNGEE come from the germline V gene. V was trimmed by 0 bases and J by 4 bases, leaving 11 bases between them. Written as DNA, the CDR3 is TGTGCCAGCAGCGTAGGTGGAGGTCATTACAATGAGCAGTTCTTC. Translating it yields CASSVGGGHYNEQFF.

The V gene is TRBV4-2, the J gene TRBJ2-2, with 11 bases fitting TRBD2. Unmatched junction bases numbered 3, after V lost 4 bases and J lost 2 bases. In germline, CDR1 is LGHNA, CDR2 YNFKEQ. This CDR3 is built from 16 residues. CDR3 coding DNA: TGTGCCAGCAGCCCGCTAGCGGGAGGAAACACCGGGGAGCTGTTTTTT. This codes for CASSPLAGGNTGELFF.

The V and J genes are TRBV5-4 and TRBJ2-5, with TRBD1 as a possible D gene (6 bases). The CDR3 runs to 14 residues. Trimming cost V 4 bases and J 4 bases, with 14 bases left between them. Per germline, CDR1 SGHNT and CDR2 YYREEE (reference sequence). The CDR3 sequence: CASSRPGDGETQYF. DNA for the CDR3: TGTGCCAGCAGCCGCCCAGGGGATGGAGAGACCCAGTACTTC.

The chain carries TRBV7-2 and TRBJ2-7; TRBD2 matches at 13 bases. The germline gives CDR1 SGHTA, CDR2 FQGNSA. V dropped 5 bases and J dropped 7; count of bases not matched to a gene: 8. The CDR3 contains 15 residues. Here the CDR3 reads CASSPPGLAGREQYF. The CDR3 bases are TGTGCCAGCAGCCCCCCGGGACTAGCGGGGAGGGAGCAGTACTTC. Complete variable domain (other parts from reference TRBV7-2 and TRBJ2-7): GAGVSQSPSNKVTEKGKDVELRCDPISGHTALYWYRQSLGQGLEFLIYFQGNSAPDKSGLPSDRFSAERTGGSVSTLTIQRTQQEDSAVYLCASSPPGLAGREQYFGPGTRLTVT.

The chain links TRBV15 to TRBJ2-5, with a weak D call TRBD1 (5 bases). Trimming pared 1 base from V and 1 base from J, leaving 10 bases between. The CDR3 has 15 residues. CDR1 is LNHNV, CDR2 YYDKDF, per germline (reference sequence). The CDR3 region has the DNA TGTGCCACCAGCAGAGTCAGGGCCCCCCAAGAGACCCAGTACTTC. The encoded protein is CATSRVRAPQETQYF. Complete variable domain (other parts from reference TRBV15 and TRBJ2-5): DAMVIQNPRYQVTQFGKPVTLSCSQTLNHNVMYWYQQKSSQAPKLLFHYYDKDFNNEADTPDNFQSRRPNTSFCFLDIRSPGLGDTAMYLCATSRVRAPQETQYFGPGTRLLVL.